The 9 T cell receptor beta chains below all came from one sample that was sequenced in a study of beta chain features in type 1 diabetes. The sequenced template was cDNA made from the entire isolated RNA. Data came from immunoSEQ multiplex PCR; TCRdb stores just in-frame clones and leaves some out. The profile shows 120,000 to 150,000 clones, under 60% of them singletons. Sample: Tregs from blood. The origin of the receptors is a man aged 18 to 30 in good health.

The CDR3 DNA reads TGTGCCAGCAGCTTTGCCCAGGGGGTAACTGAAGCTTTCTTT. Translation: CASSFAQGVTEAFF. The rearrangement uses TRBV5-6 and TRBJ1-1, with 7 bases fitting TRBD1. Germline V gene lookup returns CDR1 SGHDT and CDR2 YYEEEE. J gave up 5 bases and V 2 bases, and 6 bases lay outside the gene matches. The CDR3 spans 14 residues.

CDR3 sequence: CASSLREGGTEAFF. CDR3 nucleotides: TGTGCCAGCAGCTTACGGGAAGGGGGCACTGAAGCTTTCTTT. The rearrangement uses TRBV7-2 and TRBJ1-1, with D perhaps matching TRBD1 (6 bases). CDR3 length equals 14 residues. V dropped 2 bases and J dropped 4 bases, with 11 bases sitting between them. Germline V lookup: CDR1 SGHTA, CDR2 FQGNSA.

The chain joins TRBV18 to TRBJ2-5; the D gene is possibly TRBD1 (6 bases). Trimming stripped 5 bases from V and 1 base from J, with 20 bases between. Germline V CDR1 and CDR2: KGHSH, LQKENI. The CDR3 sequence is 17 residues long. The CDR3 loop reads CASSTLLQGFGQETQYF. Written as DNA, the CDR3 is TGTGCCAGCTCAACCTTACTACAGGGATTCGGCCAAGAGACCCAGTACTTC.

The rearrangement joins TRBV30 to TRBJ2-5; no definite D call. This CDR3 is built from 12 residues. V dropped 0 bases and J dropped 3 bases, with 5 bases sitting between them. CDR1 and CDR2 from the germline V gene are GTSNPN and SVGIG (reference sequence). The CDR3 nucleotides are TGTGCCTGGAGTGTATCAAAAGAGACCCAGTACTTC. This translates into CAWSVSKETQYF.

This clone appeared a few times. The J gene is TRBJ2-3, the V gene TRBV5-1, with a tentative D call TRBD1 (5 bases). This CDR3 is built from 15 residues. Germline CDR1 and CDR2: SGHRS and YFSETQ. V lost 7 bases and J 2 bases, leaving 17 bases between the germline ends. The CDR3 bases are TGCGCCAGCGGACCGGACATTTCATTCACAGATACGCAGTATTTT. Protein sequence: CASGPDISFTDTQYF.

The J gene is TRBJ1-2, the V gene TRBV30; 9 bases align to TRBD1. J lost 7 bases, V lost 5 bases, and 8 bases had no gene match. The CDR3 has 13 residues. Germline CDR1 reads GTSNPN; CDR2 reads SVGIG (reference sequence). The CDR3 DNA reads as TGTGCCTGGGGTCTACAGGGGGCCTCTGGCTACACCTTC. This encodes CAWGLQGASGYTF. Based on the CDR3 plus reference TRBV30 and TRBJ1-2, the full variable domain is SQTIHQWPATLVQPVGSPLSLECTVEGTSNPNLYWYRQAAGRGLQLLFYSVGIGQISSEVPQNLSASRPQDRQFILSSKKLLLSDSGFYLCAWGLQGASGYTFGSGTRLTVV.

This clone was seen once. The CDR3, as DNA: TGTGCCAGCAGCCAAGCGGTACTGCGGACAGGGAGCACAGATACGCAGTATTTT. Its translation: CASSQAVLRTGSTDTQYF. The V call is TRBV4-2, the J call TRBJ2-3; 8 bases fit TRBD1. V lost 1 base and J lost 0; bases outside the gene matches: 9. This CDR3 has 18 residues. Per the germline V gene, CDR1 is LGHNA and CDR2 is YNFKEQ.

This chain joins TRBV4-1 and TRBJ2-7, with 8 bases fitting TRBD2. Trimming cost V 0 bases and J 1 base; bases outside gene matches: 5. Per the germline V gene, CDR1 is MGHRA and CDR2 is YSYEKL. The CDR3 runs to 16 residues. Written as DNA, the CDR3 is TGCGCCAGCAGCCAAGATACGCTAGCGGGTTCCTACGAGCAGTACTTC. Translated, it gives CASSQDTLAGSYEQYF.

CDR3 in DNA: TGTGCCAGCAGCTGGGACAGGGGGACGTCCGAGCTGTTTTTT. Protein: CASSWDRGTSELFF. This chain links TRBV5-4 with TRBJ2-2; 11 bases line up with TRBD1. Germline V lookup: CDR1 SGHNT, CDR2 YYREEE (reference sequence). This CDR3 is built from 14 residues. After removal of 3 bases from V and 11 bases from J, the junction contained 6 bases not matched to a gene.